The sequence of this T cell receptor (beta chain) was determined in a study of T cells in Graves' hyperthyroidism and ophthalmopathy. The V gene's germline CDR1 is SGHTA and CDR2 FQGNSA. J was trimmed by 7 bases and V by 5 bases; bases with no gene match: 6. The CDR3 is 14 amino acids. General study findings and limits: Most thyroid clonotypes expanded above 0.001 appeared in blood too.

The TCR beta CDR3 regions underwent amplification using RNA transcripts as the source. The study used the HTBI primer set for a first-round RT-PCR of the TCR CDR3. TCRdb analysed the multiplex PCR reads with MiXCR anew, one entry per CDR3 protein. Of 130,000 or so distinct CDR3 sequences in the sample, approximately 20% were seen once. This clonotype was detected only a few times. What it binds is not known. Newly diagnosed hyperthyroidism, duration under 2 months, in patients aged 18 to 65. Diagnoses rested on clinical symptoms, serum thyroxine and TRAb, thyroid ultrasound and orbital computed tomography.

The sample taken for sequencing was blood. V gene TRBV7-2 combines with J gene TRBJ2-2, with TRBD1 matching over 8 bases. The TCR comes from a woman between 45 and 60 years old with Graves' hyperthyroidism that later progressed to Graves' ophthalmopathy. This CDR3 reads CASSRRQGFGELFF. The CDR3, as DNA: TGTGCCAGCAGCAGGCGACAGGGGTTCGGGGAGCTGTTTTTT.